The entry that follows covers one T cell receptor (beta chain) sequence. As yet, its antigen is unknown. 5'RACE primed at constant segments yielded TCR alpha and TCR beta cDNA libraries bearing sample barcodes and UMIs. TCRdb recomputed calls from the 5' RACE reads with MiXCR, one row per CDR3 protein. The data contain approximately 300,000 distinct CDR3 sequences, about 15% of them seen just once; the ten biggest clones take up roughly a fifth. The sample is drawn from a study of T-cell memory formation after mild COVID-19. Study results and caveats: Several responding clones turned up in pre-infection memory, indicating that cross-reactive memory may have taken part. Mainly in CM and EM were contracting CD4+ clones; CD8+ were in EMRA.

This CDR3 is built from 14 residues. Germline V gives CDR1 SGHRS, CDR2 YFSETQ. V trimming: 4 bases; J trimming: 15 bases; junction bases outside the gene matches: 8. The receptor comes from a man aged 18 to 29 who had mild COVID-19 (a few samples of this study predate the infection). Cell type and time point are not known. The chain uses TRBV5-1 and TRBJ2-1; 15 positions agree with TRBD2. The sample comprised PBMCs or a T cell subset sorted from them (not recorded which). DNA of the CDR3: TGCGCCAGCAGCGACGGGACTAGCGGGGGGCTTGGGTTCTTC. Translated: CASSDGTSGGLGFF.